These 8 T cell receptor beta chains were all obtained from the same sample, sequenced in a study of T-cell memory formation after mild COVID-19. TCRdb itself ran the 5' RACE reads through MiXCR, one entry per CDR3 protein. The table lists about 320,000 distinct CDR3 sequences, roughly 13% of them singletons. Sequencing used PBMCs or a T cell subset sorted from them (not recorded which). These receptors all come from a man aged 18 to 30 who had mild COVID-19 (a few samples of this study predate the infection). Cell type and time point are not known.

A few counts support this clonotype. V is TRBV7-3 and J is TRBJ2-1; D perhaps matches TRBD2 (6 bases). The germline gives CDR1 SGHTA, CDR2 FQGTGA. CDR3 length equals 15 residues. V lost 1 base and J 8 bases, leaving 15 bases between the germline ends. In DNA, the CDR3 is TGTGCCAGCAGCTTAAACAGACTAGTCATGGATGAGCAGTTCTTC. Protein: CASSLNRLVMDEQFF.

This clonotype has only a few counts. The rearrangement links TRBV5-1 to TRBJ2-5, with 13 positions matching TRBD2. The germline CDR1 and CDR2 sequences are SGHRS and YFSETQ. The junction had 2 bases not matched to a gene; V was cut back by 7 bases and J by 5 bases. The CDR3 contains 13 residues. The CDR3 coding sequence is TGCGCCAGCGGGGGACTAGCGGGGGAGACCCAGTACTTC. Protein: CASGGLAGETQYF.

This clonotype turned up a few times. This chain joins TRBV11-1 and TRBJ2-1; 10 nucleotides align to TRBD2. Germline V gives CDR1 SGHAT, CDR2 FQDESV (reference sequence). V shed 7 bases and J 7 bases; nucleotides not matched to a gene: 19. The CDR3 is made up of 18 amino acids. The CDR3 DNA is TGTGCCAGCAACCCCGGCCAGCGGGGGGGCCATTTCCGAAATGAGCAGTTCTTC. Encoded protein: CASNPGQRGGHFRNEQFF.

The J gene is TRBJ1-2, the V gene TRBV9; a possible D gene is TRBD1 (6 bases). Trimming took off 1 base at V and 4 bases at J, with 11 bases between the two ends. The germline V gene encodes CDR1 SGDLS and CDR2 YYNGEE. There are 14 residues in the CDR3. CDR3 in amino acids: CASSVSDRSYGYTF. The CDR3 DNA is TGTGCCAGCAGCGTATCGGACAGATCCTATGGCTACACCTTC. Filled out from reference TRBV9 and TRBJ1-2, the complete variable domain reads DSGVTQTPKHLITATGQRVTLRCSPRSGDLSVYWYQQSLDQGLQFLIQYYNGEERAKGNILERFSAQQFPDLHSELNLSSLELGDSALYFCASSVSDRSYGYTFGSGTRLTVV.

There are many counts of this clonotype. CDR3 region: CASSLSIAGDEQYF. The CDR3 nucleotides read TGTGCCAGCAGCCTGAGCATAGCCGGGGACGAGCAGTACTTC. The chain joins TRBV3-1 to TRBJ2-7, with D tentatively TRBD2 (5 bases). This CDR3 region has 14 residues. Germline CDR1 is LGHDT and CDR2 is YNNKEL (reference sequence). With 4 bases removed from V and 5 bases from J, the gap between germline ends came to 15 bases.

V gene TRBV9 combines with J gene TRBJ2-1; tentative D call: TRBD2 (5 bases). The V gene's germline CDR1 is SGDLS and CDR2 YYNGEE. The CDR3 is made up of 14 amino acids. V gave up 3 bases and J gave up 5 bases, with 12 bases separating them. The CDR3 region has the DNA TGTGCCAGCAGCGCGGACCCCGGGGACAATGAGCAGTTCTTC. This sequence encodes CASSADPGDNEQFF.

V usage is TRBV15 and J usage is TRBJ2-2, with D perhaps TRBD2 (5 bases). The V end lost 2 bases, the J end lost 7 bases, and 8 bases lay between the germline ends. There are 13 residues in the CDR3. Germline V CDR1 and CDR2: LNHNV, YYDKDF (reference sequence). The CDR3 DNA reads as TGTGCCACCAGCAGATCGGGGATCGGGGAGCTGTTTTTT. It yields the protein CATSRSGIGELFF.

This clonotype was recorded a few times. V gene TRBV6-6 combines with J gene TRBJ1-3; D gene uncertain. Trimming took off 7 bases at V and 0 bases at J, with 10 bases between the two ends. The CDR3 contains 14 residues. CDR1 is MNHNY and CDR2 is SVGAGI in the germline V gene (reference sequence). CDR3 in amino acids: CASTEQFSGNTIYF. The CDR3 DNA reads TGTGCCAGCACTGAACAGTTCTCTGGAAACACCATATATTTT.